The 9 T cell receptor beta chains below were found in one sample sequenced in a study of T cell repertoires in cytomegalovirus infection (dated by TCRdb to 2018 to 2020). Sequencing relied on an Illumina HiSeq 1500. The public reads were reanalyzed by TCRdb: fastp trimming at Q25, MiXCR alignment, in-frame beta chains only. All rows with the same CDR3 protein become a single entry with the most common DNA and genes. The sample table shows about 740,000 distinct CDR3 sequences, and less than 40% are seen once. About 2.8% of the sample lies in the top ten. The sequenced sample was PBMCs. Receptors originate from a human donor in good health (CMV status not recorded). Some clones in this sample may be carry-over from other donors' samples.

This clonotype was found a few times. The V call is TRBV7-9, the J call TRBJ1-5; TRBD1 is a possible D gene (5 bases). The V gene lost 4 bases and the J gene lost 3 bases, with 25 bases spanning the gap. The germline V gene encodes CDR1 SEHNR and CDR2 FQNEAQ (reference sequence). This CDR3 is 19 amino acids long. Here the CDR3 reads CASSSGRTTGPLLNQPQHF. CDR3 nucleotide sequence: TGTGCCAGCAGCTCGGGACGGACTACTGGGCCTCTGCTCAATCAGCCCCAGCATTTT.

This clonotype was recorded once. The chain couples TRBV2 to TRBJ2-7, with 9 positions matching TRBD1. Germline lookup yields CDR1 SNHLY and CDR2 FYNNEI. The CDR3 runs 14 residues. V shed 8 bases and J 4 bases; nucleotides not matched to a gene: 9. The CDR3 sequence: CASLTGTGNYEQYF. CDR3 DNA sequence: TGTGCCAGCCTCACCGGGACAGGGAATTACGAGCAGTACTTC. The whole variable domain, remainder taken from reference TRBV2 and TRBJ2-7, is EPEVTQTPSHQVTQMGQEVILRCVPISNHLYFYWYRQILGQKVEFLVSFYNNEISEKSEIFDDQFSVERPDGSNFTLKIRSTKLEDSAMYFCASLTGTGNYEQYFGPGTRLTVT.

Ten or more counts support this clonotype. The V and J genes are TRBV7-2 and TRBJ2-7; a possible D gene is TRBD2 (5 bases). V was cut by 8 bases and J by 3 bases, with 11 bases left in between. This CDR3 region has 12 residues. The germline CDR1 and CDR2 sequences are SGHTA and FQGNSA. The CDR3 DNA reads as TGTGCCAGCGGTACCGGGAACTACGAGCAGTACTTC. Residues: CASGTGNYEQYF.

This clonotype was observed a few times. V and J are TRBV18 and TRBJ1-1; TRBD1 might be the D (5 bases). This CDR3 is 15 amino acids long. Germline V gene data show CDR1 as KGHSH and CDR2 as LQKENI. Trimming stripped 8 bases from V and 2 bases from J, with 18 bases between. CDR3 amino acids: CASRPGGTSNTEAFF. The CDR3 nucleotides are TGTGCCAGCCGACCCGGGGGGACCAGTAACACTGAAGCTTTCTTT.

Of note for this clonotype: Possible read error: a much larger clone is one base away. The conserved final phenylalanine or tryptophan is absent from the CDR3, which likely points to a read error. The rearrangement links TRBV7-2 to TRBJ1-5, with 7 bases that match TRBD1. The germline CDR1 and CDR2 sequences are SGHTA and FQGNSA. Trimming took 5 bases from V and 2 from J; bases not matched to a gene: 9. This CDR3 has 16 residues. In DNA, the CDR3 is TGTGCCAGCAGCGCCCGACAGGGATTGGGCAATCAGCCCCAGCATTGT. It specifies CASSARQGLGNQPQHC.

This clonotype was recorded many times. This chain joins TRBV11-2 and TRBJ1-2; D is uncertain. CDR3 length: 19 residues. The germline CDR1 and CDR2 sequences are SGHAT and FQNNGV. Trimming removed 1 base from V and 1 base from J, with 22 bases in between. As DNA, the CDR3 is TGTGCCAGCAGCTTAGTGCCTCGACCCCTCAGGCGGGATAACTATGGCTACACCTTC. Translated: CASSLVPRPLRRDNYGYTF. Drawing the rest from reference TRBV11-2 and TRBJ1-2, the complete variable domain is EAGVAQSPRYKIIEKRQSVAFWCNPISGHATLYWYQQILGQGPKLLIQFQNNGVVDDSQLPKDRFSAERLKGVDSTLKIQPAKLEDSAVYLCASSLVPRPLRRDNYGYTFGSGTRLTVV.

CDR3 region: CSARRDLNQPQHF. In DNA form, the CDR3 reads TGCAGTGCTAGGAGGGACCTCAATCAGCCCCAGCATTTT. The rearrangement joins TRBV20-1 to TRBJ1-5, with D possibly TRBD1 on 5 matching bases. V gave up 3 bases and J gave up 3 bases, with 9 bases separating them. The CDR3 consists of 13 residues. Germline V gene lookup returns CDR1 DFQATT and CDR2 SNEGSKA (reference sequence).

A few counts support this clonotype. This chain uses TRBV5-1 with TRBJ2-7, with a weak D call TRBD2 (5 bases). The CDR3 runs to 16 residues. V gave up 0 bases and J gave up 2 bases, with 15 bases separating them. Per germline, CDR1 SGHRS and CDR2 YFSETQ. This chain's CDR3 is CASSLDVIGKTYEQYF. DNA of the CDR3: TGCGCCAGCAGCTTGGATGTTATCGGGAAGACCTACGAGCAGTACTTC.

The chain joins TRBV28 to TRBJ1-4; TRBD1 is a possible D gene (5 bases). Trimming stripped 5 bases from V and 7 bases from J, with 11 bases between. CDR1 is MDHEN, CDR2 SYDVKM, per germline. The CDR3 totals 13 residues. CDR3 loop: CASSGRGFEKLFF. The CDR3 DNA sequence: TGTGCCAGCAGTGGGAGGGGTTTTGAAAAACTGTTTTTT. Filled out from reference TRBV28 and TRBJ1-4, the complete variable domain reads DVKVTQSSRYLVKRTGEKVFLECVQDMDHENMFWYRQDPGLGLRLIYFSYDVKMKEKGDIPEGYSVSREKKERFSLILESASTNQTSMYLCASSGRGFEKLFFGSGTQLSVL.